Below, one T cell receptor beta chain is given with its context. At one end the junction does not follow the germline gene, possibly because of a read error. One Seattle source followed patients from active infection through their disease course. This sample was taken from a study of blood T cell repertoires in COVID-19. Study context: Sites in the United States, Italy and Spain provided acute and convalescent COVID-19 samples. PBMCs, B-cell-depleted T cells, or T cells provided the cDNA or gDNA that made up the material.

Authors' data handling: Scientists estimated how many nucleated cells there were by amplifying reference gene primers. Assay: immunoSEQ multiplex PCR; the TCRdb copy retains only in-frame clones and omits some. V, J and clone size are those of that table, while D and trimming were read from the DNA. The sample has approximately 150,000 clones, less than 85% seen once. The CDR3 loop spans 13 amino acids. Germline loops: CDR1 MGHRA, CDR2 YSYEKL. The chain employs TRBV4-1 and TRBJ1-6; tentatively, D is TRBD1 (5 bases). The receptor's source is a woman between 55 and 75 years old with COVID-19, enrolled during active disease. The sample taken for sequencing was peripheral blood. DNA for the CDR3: TGCGCCAGCTCAGACAGATATAAATCACCCCTCCACTTT. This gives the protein CASSDRYKSPLHF.